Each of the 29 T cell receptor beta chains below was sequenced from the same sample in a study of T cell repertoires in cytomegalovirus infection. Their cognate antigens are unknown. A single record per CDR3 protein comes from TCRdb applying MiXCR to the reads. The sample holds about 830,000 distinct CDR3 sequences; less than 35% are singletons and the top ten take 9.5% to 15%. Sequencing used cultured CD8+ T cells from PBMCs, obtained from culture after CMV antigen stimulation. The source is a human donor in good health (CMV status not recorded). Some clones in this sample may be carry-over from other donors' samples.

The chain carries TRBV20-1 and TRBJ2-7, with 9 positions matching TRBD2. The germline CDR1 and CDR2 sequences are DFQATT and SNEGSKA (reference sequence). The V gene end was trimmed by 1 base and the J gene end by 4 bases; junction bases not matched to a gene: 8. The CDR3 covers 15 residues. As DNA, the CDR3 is TGCAGTGCTAGAGCGCTAGCGGGGAACCCGTACGAGCAGTACGTC. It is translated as CSARALAGNPYEQYV.

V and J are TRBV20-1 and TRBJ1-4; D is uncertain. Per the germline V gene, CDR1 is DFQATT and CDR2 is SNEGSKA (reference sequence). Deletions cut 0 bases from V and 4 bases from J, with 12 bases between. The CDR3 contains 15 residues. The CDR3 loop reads CSARDARLNNEKLFF. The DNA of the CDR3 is TGCAGTGCTAGAGATGCCAGGTTGAATAATGAAAAACTGTTTTTT.

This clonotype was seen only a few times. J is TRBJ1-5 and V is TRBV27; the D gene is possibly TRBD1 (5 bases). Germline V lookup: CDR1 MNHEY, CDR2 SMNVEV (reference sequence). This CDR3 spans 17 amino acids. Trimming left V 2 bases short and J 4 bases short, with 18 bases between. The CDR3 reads CASSLTGEQAINQPQHF. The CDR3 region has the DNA TGTGCCAGCAGTTTAACTGGGGAACAGGCGATTAATCAGCCCCAGCATTTT.

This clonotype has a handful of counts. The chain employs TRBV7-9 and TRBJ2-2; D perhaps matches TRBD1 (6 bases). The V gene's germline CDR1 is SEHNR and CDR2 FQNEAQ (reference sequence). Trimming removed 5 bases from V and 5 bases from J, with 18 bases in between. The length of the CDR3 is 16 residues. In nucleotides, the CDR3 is TGTGCCAGCAGCGCCCGGTCGGGACATGGAACCGGGGAGCTGTTTTTT. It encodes CASSARSGHGTGELFF.

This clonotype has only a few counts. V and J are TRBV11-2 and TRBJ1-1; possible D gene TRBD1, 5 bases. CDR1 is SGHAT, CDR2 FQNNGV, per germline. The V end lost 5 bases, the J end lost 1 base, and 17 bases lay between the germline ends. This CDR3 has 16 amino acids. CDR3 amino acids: CASSRKSGTSNTEAFF. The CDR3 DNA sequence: TGTGCCAGCAGCCGAAAATCAGGGACCTCGAACACTGAAGCTTTCTTT.

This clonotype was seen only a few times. CDR3 residues: CSSPGTGGNTEAFF. The CDR3 DNA is TGCAGCTCCCCCGGGACAGGGGGGAACACTGAAGCTTTCTTT. The rearrangement uses TRBV29-1 and TRBJ1-1, with 11 positions matching TRBD1. V lost 8 bases to trimming and J lost 1 base; unmatched junction nucleotides: 6. The CDR3 extends over 14 amino acids. The germline V gene has CDR1 SQVTM and CDR2 ANQGSEA.

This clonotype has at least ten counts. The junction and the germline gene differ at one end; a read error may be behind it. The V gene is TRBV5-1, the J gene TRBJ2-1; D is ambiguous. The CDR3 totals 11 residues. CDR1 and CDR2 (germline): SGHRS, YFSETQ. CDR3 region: CASSLVGEQFF. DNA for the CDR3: TGTGCCAGCAGCTTAGTGGGTGAGCAGTTCTTC.

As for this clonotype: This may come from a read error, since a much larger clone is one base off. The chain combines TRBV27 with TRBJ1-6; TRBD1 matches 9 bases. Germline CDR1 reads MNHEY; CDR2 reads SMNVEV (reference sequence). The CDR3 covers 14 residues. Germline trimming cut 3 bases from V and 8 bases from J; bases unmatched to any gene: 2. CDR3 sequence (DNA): TGTGCCAGCAGTTTCGGGACAGGGTATTCACCCCTCCACTTT. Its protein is CASSFGTGYSPLHF.

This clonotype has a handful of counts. The CDR3 here is CASSSRVSYNEQFF. The CDR3 DNA sequence: TGTGCCAGCAGCTCCCGGGTCTCCTACAATGAGCAGTTCTTC. V gene TRBV7-9 combines with J gene TRBJ2-1; D not resolved. The CDR3 spans 14 residues. CDR1 SEHNR and CDR2 FQNEAQ come from the germline V gene (reference sequence). The V and J ends lost 4 bases and 0 bases respectively, with 7 bases between them.

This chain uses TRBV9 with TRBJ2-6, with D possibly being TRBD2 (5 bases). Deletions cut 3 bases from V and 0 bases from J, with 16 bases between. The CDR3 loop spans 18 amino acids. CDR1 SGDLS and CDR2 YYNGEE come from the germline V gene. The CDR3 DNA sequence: TGTGCCAGCAGCGAGACCACGCGGGCGGACTCTGGGGCCAACGTCCTGACTTTC. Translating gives CASSETTRADSGANVLTF.

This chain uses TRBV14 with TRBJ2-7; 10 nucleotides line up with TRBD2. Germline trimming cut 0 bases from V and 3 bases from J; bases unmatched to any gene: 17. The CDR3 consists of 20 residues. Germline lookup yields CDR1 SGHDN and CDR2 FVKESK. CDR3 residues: CASSQDPLAGALFRVYEQYF. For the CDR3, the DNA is TGTGCCAGCAGCCAAGATCCGCTAGCGGGGGCCCTCTTTCGAGTCTACGAGCAGTACTTC.

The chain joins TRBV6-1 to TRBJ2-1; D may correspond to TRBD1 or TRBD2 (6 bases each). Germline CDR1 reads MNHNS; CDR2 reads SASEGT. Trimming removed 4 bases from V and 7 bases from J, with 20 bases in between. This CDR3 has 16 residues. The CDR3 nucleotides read TGTGCCAGCAGTGTAATAGGTGGGGGGCCGTGGAATGAGCAGTTCTTC. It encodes CASSVIGGGPWNEQFF.

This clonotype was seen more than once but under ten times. In nucleotides, the CDR3 is TGTGCCAGCAGTTTTATTTACGGGGGAGCGAATGAAAAACTGTTTTTT. As protein: CASSFIYGGANEKLFF. This rearrangement joins TRBV27 to TRBJ1-4; a possible D gene is TRBD1 (5 bases). The CDR3 contains 16 residues. V lost 3 bases, J lost 5 bases, and 16 bases lay in between. The germline gives CDR1 MNHEY, CDR2 SMNVEV (reference sequence).

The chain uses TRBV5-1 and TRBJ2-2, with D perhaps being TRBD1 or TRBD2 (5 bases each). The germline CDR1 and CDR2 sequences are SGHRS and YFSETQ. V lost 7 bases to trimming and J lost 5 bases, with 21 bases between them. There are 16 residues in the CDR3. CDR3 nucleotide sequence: TGCGCCAGCTTCAGATTCCCGGGGCAAGGGACCGGGGAGCTGTTTTTT. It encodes CASFRFPGQGTGELFF.

Written as DNA, the CDR3 is TGTGCCAGCAGTTCCACAGGGGGTTTCGACAATGAGCAGTTCTTC. Amino acid sequence: CASSSTGGFDNEQFF. The rearrangement uses TRBV12-3 or TRBV12-4 and TRBJ2-1; TRBD1 aligns across 8 bases. CDR3 length equals 15 residues. V shed 4 bases, J shed 5 bases, and the junction held 7 bases outside the gene matches.

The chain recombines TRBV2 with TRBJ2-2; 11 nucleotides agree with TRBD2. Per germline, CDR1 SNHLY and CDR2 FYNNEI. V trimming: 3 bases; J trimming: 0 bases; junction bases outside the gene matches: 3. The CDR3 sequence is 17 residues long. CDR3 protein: CASSDATSGTNTGELFF. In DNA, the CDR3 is TGTGCCAGCAGTGACGCGACTAGCGGGACGAACACCGGGGAGCTGTTTTTT. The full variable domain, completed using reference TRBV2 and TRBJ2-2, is EPEVTQTPSHQVTQMGQEVILRCVPISNHLYFYWYRQILGQKVEFLVSFYNNEISEKSEIFDDQFSVERPDGSNFTLKIRSTKLEDSAMYFCASSDATSGTNTGELFFGEGSRLTVL.

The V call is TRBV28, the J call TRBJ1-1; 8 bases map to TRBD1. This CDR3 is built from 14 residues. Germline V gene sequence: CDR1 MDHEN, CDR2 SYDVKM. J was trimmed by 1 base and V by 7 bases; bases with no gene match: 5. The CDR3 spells CASTGDRGNTEAFF. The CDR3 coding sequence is TGTGCCAGCACCGGTGACAGGGGGAACACTGAAGCTTTCTTT.

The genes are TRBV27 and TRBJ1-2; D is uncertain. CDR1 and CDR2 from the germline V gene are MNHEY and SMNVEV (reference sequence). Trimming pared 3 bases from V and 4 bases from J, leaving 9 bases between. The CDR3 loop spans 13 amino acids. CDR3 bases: TGTGCCAGCAGTTTTTCCCCCTTCTATGGCTACACCTTC. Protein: CASSFSPFYGYTF.

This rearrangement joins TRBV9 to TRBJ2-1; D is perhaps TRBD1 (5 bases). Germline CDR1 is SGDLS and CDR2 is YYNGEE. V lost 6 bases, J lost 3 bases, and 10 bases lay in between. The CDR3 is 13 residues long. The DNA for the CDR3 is TGTGCCAGCAAACCGCAGGGCTACAATGAGCAGTTCTTC. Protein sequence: CASKPQGYNEQFF. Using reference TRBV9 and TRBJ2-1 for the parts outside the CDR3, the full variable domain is DSGVTQTPKHLITATGQRVTLRCSPRSGDLSVYWYQQSLDQGLQFLIQYYNGEERAKGNILERFSAQQFPDLHSELNLSSLELGDSALYFCASKPQGYNEQFFGPGTRLTVL.

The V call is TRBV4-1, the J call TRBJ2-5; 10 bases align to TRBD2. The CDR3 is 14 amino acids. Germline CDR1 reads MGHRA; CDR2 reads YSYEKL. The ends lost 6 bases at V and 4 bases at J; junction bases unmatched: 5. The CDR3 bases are TGCGCCAGCAGTCCACTAGCGGGGATAGAGACCCAGTACTTC. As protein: CASSPLAGIETQYF.

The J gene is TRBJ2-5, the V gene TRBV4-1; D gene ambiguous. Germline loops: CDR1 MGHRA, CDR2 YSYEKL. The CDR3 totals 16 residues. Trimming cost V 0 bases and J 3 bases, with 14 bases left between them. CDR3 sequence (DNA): TGCGCCAGCAGCCAAGAAGGCCGGACCGCCGAAGAGACCCAGTACTTC. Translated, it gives CASSQEGRTAEETQYF.

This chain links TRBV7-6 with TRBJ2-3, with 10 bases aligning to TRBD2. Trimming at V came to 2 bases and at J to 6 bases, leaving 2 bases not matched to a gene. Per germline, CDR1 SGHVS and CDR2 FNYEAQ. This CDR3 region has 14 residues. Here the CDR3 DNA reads TGTGCCAGCAGCTTAAGCGGGGGGGAGGATACGCAGTATTTT. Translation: CASSLSGGEDTQYF.

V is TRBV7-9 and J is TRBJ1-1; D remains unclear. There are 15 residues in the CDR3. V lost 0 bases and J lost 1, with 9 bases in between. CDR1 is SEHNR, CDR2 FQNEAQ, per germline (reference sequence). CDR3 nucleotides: TGTGCCAGCAGCTTAGCGTCAGGTTGGAACACTGAAGCTTTCTTT. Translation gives CASSLASGWNTEAFF. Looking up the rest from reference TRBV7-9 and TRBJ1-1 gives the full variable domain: DTGVSQNPRHKITKRGQNVTFRCDPISEHNRLYWYRQTLGQGPEFLTYFQNEAQLEKSRLLSDRFSAERPKGSFSTLEIQRTEQGDSAMYLCASSLASGWNTEAFFGQGTRLTVV.

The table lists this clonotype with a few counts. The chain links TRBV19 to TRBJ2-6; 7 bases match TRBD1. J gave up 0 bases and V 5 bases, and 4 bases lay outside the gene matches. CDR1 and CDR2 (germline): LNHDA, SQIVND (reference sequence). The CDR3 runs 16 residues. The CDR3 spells CASSSWTGSGANVLTF. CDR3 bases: TGTGCCAGTAGTTCATGGACAGGCTCTGGGGCCAACGTCCTGACTTTC.

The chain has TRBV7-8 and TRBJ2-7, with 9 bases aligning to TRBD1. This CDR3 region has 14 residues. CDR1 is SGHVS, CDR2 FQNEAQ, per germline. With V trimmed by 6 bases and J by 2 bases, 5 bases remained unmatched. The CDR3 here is CASRPGTGPYEQYV. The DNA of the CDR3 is TGTGCCAGCAGGCCCGGGACAGGGCCCTACGAGCAGTACGTC.

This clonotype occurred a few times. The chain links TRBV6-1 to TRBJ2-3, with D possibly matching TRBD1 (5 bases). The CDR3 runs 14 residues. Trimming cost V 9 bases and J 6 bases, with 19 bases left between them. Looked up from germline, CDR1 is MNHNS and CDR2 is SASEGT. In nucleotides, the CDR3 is TGTGCCAGTTCGAAGGGGCTCGGGTCGGATACGCAGTATTTT. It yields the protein CASSKGLGSDTQYF.

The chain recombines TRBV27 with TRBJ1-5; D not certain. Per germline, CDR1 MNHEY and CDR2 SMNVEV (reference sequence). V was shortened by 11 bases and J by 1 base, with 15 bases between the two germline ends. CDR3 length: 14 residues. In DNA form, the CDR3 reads TGTGCCTCCTCCGAGAGACGAAGCAATCAGCCCCAGCATTTT. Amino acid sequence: CASSERRSNQPQHF.

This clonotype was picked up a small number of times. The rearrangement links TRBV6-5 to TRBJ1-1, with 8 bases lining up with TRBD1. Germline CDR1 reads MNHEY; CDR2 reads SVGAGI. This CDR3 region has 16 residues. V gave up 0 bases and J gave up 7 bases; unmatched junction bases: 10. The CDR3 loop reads CASSYSTLWTGFEAFF. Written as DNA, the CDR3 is TGTGCCAGCAGTTACTCCACCCTCTGGACAGGGTTTGAAGCTTTCTTT.

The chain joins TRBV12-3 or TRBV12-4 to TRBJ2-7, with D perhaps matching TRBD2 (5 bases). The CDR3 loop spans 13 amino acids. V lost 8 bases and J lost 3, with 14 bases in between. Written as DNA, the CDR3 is TGTGCCAGCGGCCTAGGACTGAACTACGAGCAGTACGTC. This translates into CASGLGLNYEQYV.